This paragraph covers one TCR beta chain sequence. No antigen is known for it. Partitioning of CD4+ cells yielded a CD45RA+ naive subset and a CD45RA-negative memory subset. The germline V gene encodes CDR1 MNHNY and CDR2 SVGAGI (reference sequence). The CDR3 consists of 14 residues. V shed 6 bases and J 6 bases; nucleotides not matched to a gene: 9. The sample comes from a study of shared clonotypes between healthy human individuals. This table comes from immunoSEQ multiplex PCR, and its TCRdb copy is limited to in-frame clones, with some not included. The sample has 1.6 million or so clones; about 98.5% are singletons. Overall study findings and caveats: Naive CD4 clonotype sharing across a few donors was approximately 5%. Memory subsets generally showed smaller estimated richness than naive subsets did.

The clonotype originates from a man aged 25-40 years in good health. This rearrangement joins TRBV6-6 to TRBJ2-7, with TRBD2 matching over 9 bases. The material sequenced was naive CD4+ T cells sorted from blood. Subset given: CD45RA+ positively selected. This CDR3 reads CASSRGLATSEQYF. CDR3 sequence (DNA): TGTGCCAGCAGCCGAGGACTAGCGACTTCCGAGCAGTACTTC.